This T cell receptor (beta chain) was found in a study of T cells in Graves' hyperthyroidism and ophthalmopathy. Study as a whole: Peripheral blood was drawn at first diagnosis, prior to all treatment.

CDR1 is LNHDA and CDR2 is SQIVND in the germline V gene (reference sequence). Trimming removed 3 bases at V and 4 bases at J, with 9 bases between. The CDR3 runs 13 residues. RNA transcripts served as the template for amplifying TCR beta CDR3 regions. TCR CDR3 regions were first amplified by RT-PCR with HTBI primers. One entry per CDR3 protein, called by TCRdb with MiXCR from the multiplex PCR reads. The repertoire holds over 700,000 distinct CDR3 sequences, roughly 37% seen once, with 7.5% to 9.5% in the top ten. Orbital computed tomography, thyroid ultrasound, serum thyroxine and TRAb, and clinical symptoms together informed the diagnoses. From 9 to 10 ml of fresh peripheral blood, PBMCs were isolated. This clonotype occurred many times. Its antigen is not identified. Study-wide results and caveats: Most thyroid-expanded clonotypes above 0.001 were also found in blood.

The sequence was collected from a man aged 18 to 29 with Graves' hyperthyroidism. The gene calls are TRBV19 and TRBJ1-1; D remains unclear. The sample consisted of blood. The CDR3 here is CASSILKGTEAFF. The CDR3 DNA reads TGTGCCAGTAGTATCCTAAAGGGCACTGAAGCTTTCTTT.